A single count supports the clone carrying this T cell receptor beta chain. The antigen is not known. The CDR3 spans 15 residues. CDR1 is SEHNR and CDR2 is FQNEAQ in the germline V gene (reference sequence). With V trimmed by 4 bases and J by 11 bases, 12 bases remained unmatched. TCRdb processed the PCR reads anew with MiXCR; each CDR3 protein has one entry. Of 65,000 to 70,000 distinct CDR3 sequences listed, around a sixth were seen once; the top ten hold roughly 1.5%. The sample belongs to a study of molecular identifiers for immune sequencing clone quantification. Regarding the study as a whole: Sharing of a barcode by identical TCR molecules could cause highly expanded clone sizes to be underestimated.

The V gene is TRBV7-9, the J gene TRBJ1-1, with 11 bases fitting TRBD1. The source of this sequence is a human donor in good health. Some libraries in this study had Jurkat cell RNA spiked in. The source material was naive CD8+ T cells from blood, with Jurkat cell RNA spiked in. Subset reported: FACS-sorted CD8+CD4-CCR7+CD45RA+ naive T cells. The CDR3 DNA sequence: TGTGCCAGCAGCTCCCGGGACAGGGGGTTTGTGGGGGCTTTCTTT. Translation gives CASSSRDRGFVGAFF. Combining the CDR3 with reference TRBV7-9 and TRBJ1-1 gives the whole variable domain DTGVSQNPRHKITKRGQNVTFRCDPISEHNRLYWYRQTLGQGPEFLTYFQNEAQLEKSRLLSDRFSAERPKGSFSTLEIQRTEQGDSAMYLCASSSRDRGFVGAFFGQGTRLTVV.